Listed below are T cell receptor beta chains from one sample, sequenced in a study of T cell therapy after organ transplantation. Sequenced by immunoSEQ multiplex PCR; TCRdb stores in-frame clones only, minus some. This table has roughly 3,200 clones, approximately 82% appearing once. These receptors have no identified antigens. This material consisted of CD8+ T cells from blood, taken after autologous CMV-specific T cell therapy. The source of these receptors is a human patient who had received a solid organ transplant and had CMV disease. Part of the T cells may come from the graft donor. Each CDR3 is given with its conserved first and last residue. D genes are given only for firm matches. Some rows mark clone size as missing; the rest say once, few, many or name a class of expanded clone.

cdr3_length	clone_size	d_call	v_call	j_call	cdr3_aa	cdr3_nt
15	few	.	TRBV7-9	TRBJ2-7	CASSLGEGAQVEQYF	TGTGCCAGCAGCTTAGGTGAGGGCGCTCAGGTCGAGCAGTACTTC
12	few	.	TRBV6-1	TRBJ2-7	CASSEVAYEQYF	TGTGCCAGCAGTGAGGTGGCCTACGAGCAGTACTTC
15	.	.	TRBV6-1	TRBJ1-5	CASIKTDLSNQPQHF	TGTGCCAGCATCAAGACAGATCTTAGCAATCAGCCCCAGCATTTT
14	.	.	TRBV7-9	TRBJ2-5	CASSLLDSQETQYF	TGTGCCAGCAGCTTATTGGACAGCCAAGAGACCCAGTACTTC
15	.	.	TRBV19	TRBJ2-1	CASSIGLESYNEQFF	TGTGCCAGTAGTATTGGACTGGAATCCTACAATGAGCAGTTCTTC
13	once	.	TRBV6-6	TRBJ1-1	CASSPEWNTEAFF	TGTGCCAGCAGCCCGGAGTGGAACACTGAAGCTTTCTTT
16	.	.	TRBV18	TRBJ1-1	CASPPTGLPWGTEAFF	TGTGCCAGCCCACCCACAGGTCTCCCTTGGGGCACTGAAGCTTTCTTT
13	.	.	TRBV30	TRBJ1-6	CAWSVNRDSPLHF	TGTGCCTGGAGTGTCAACAGGGATTCACCCCTCCACTTT
15	.	TRBD1	TRBV7-9	TRBJ2-1	CASSHLPGQSNEQFF	TGTGCCAGCAGCCACCTCCCGGGACAGAGCAATGAGCAGTTCTTC
15	.	TRBD2	TRBV4-3	TRBJ2-7	CASSQVALAGNEQYF	TGCGCCAGCAGCCAAGTGGCGCTAGCGGGAAACGAGCAGTACTTC
14	.	.	TRBV7-3	TRBJ2-5	CASSLVGNQETQYF	TGTGCCAGCAGCTTAGTGGGTAACCAAGAGACCCAGTACTTC
13	.	.	TRBV14	TRBJ1-3	CASSPYSGNTIYF	TGTGCCAGCAGCCCTTACTCTGGAAACACCATATATTTT
14	.	.	TRBV5-5	TRBJ2-7	CASSLGSGTYEQYF	TGTGCCAGCAGCTTGGGATCAGGGACCTACGAGCAGTACTTC
13	once	TRBD1	TRBV10-3	TRBJ1-4	CATSTGGNEKLFF	TGTGCCACCTCGACAGGGGGCAATGAAAAACTGTTTTTT
16	.	.	TRBV2	TRBJ2-1	CASSEVKGPLGNEQFF	TGTGCCAGCAGTGAAGTAAAGGGCCCCCTAGGCAATGAGCAGTTCTTC
15	.	TRBD2	TRBV28	TRBJ2-1	CASSPTREGLDEQFF	TGTGCCAGCAGCCCGACGAGGGAGGGCCTCGATGAGCAGTTCTTC
14	large	TRBD1	TRBV27	TRBJ1-1	CASSFSGTGTEAFF	TGTGCCAGCAGTTTCTCCGGGACAGGTACTGAAGCTTTCTTT
11	.	.	TRBV6-6	TRBJ2-7	CASSTLYEQYF	TGTGCCAGCAGTACCCTCTACGAGCAGTACTTC
15	.	TRBD2	TRBV6-5	TRBJ2-1	CASSPGLAVVDEQFF	TGTGCCAGCAGCCCCGGACTAGCGGTGGTGGATGAGCAGTTCTTC
13	few	.	TRBV21-1	TRBJ1-1	CASSKEAYTEAFF	TGTGCCAGCAGCAAAGAAGCCTACACTGAAGCTTTCTTT
14	.	.	TRBV7-9	TRBJ2-7	CATTWAGDDYEQYF	TGTGCCACCACCTGGGCAGGGGACGATTACGAGCAGTACTTC